These 28 T cell receptor beta chains came from one sample sequenced in a study of T-cell reconstitution after alpha-beta-depleted transplantation in children. The TCRbeta library was prepared with unique molecular identifiers. TCRdb re-analysed the PCR reads in MiXCR, keeping a single row per CDR3 protein. The table has approximately 300,000 distinct CDR3 sequences, 10% seen once. Sequencing used PBMCs, obtained before TCRalphabeta/CD19-depleted stem cell transplant. These receptors were obtained from a boy under two years old with acute myeloid leukemia, due to receive a stem cell transplant.

Ten or more counts support this clonotype. This sequence joins TRBV6-5 and TRBJ2-1; D unclear. The CDR3 contains 15 residues. CDR1 is MNHEY and CDR2 is SVGAGI in the germline V gene. The V gene lost 4 bases and the J gene lost 2 bases, with 12 bases spanning the gap. The CDR3 DNA reads as TGTGCCAGCAGTTTCGAGCAGGTAGCCTACAATGAGCAGTTCTTC. This encodes CASSFEQVAYNEQFF.

The gene calls are TRBV6-5 and TRBJ2-4; 8 nucleotides agree with TRBD1. The germline V gene encodes CDR1 MNHEY and CDR2 SVGAGI. V shed 5 bases and J 11 bases; nucleotides not matched to a gene: 5. The CDR3 spans 12 residues. In DNA, the CDR3 is TGTGCCAGCAGTCACGCAGGGGGCGTTCAGTACTTC. This codes for CASSHAGGVQYF.

V and J are TRBV6-6 and TRBJ2-1, with D possibly TRBD2 on 6 matching bases. CDR3 length: 16 residues. V was cut by 4 bases and J by 0 bases, with 13 bases left in between. In germline, CDR1 is MNHNY, CDR2 SVGAGI (reference sequence). The CDR3, as DNA: TGTGCCAGCAGTTTCGGGGGAAGGAGCTCCTACAATGAGCAGTTCTTC. Encoded protein: CASSFGGRSSYNEQFF.

The rearrangement joins TRBV28 to TRBJ2-7; 13 bases are shared with TRBD2. Germline V gene sequence: CDR1 MDHEN, CDR2 SYDVKM. The CDR3 loop spans 13 amino acids. V lost 9 bases and J lost 5; bases outside the gene matches: 4. The CDR3 region has the DNA TGTGCCAGTGGGACTAGCGGGACCCACGAGCAGTACTTC. Protein sequence: CASGTSGTHEQYF.

This clonotype was seen ten or more times. The chain joins TRBV12-3 or TRBV12-4 to TRBJ2-3; 9 positions agree with TRBD1. The CDR3 extends over 16 amino acids. V gave up 6 bases and J gave up 4 bases; unmatched junction bases: 11. The CDR3 loop reads CASRLGGQGASDTQYF. The CDR3 coding sequence is TGTGCCAGCAGACTTGGGGGACAGGGAGCTTCAGATACGCAGTATTTT.

This clonotype was counted ten times or more. This rearrangement joins TRBV10-3 to TRBJ2-1; D unresolved. Trimming stripped 3 bases from V and 14 bases from J, with 17 bases between. The CDR3 is made up of 13 amino acids. Germline CDR1 and CDR2: ENHRY and SYGVKD. CDR3 nucleotide sequence: TGTGCCATCAGTGAATGGAAAAGTCGGAGTGAGTTCTTC. Translating gives CAISEWKSRSEFF.

This clonotype was picked up a small number of times. The chain is built from TRBV29-1 and TRBJ2-1; maybe TRBD2 (7 bases). Germline CDR1 reads SQVTM; CDR2 reads ANQGSEA. V was trimmed by 3 bases and J by 5 bases, leaving 23 bases between them. This CDR3 is 17 amino acids long. The CDR3 DNA reads as TGCAGCGTTGATCAGGCTAGGGAGGGGGGACCACACAATGAGCAGTTCTTC. This gives the protein CSVDQAREGGPHNEQFF.

This clonotype was counted a few times. The CDR3: CASSAQRTGVETQYF. The CDR3 DNA sequence: TGTGCCAGCAGTGCCCAAAGGACAGGGGTCGAGACCCAGTACTTC. The chain employs TRBV25-1 and TRBJ2-5; 9 bases match TRBD1. With 4 bases clipped from V and 5 bases from J, the junction kept 8 bases outside the gene matches. This CDR3 has 15 amino acids. The germline V gene has CDR1 MGHDK and CDR2 SYGVNS. The full variable domain, with the rest looked up from reference TRBV25-1 and TRBJ2-5, is EADIYQTPRYLVIGTGKKITLECSQTMGHDKMYWYQQDPGMELHLIHYSYGVNSTEKGDLSSESTVSRIRTEHFPLTLESARPSHTSQYLCASSAQRTGVETQYFGPGTRLLVL.

This clonotype was counted at least ten times. V usage is TRBV5-1 and J usage is TRBJ2-7; possibly TRBD1 for D (6 bases). Looked up from germline, CDR1 is SGHRS and CDR2 is YFSETQ. Trimming took off 0 bases at V and 2 bases at J, with 12 bases between the two ends. The CDR3 totals 15 residues. CDR3 nucleotide sequence: TGCGCCAGCAGCTTGGGGCCAGGGGATCCCTACGAGCAGTACTTC. It codes for CASSLGPGDPYEQYF.

This clonotype was observed a few times. The rearrangement uses TRBV4-3 and TRBJ2-7, with 12 bases matching TRBD2. V trimming: 3 bases; J trimming: 2 bases; junction bases outside the gene matches: 14. Germline values: CDR1 LGHNA, CDR2 YSLEER. The CDR3 consists of 19 residues. The CDR3 DNA sequence: TGCGCCAGCAGCCATTACCCTCCAACTCTAGCGGGAGGGCCCTACGAGCAGTACTTC. Translating it yields CASSHYPPTLAGGPYEQYF.

This clonotype was seen ten or more times. V usage is TRBV28 and J usage is TRBJ1-4; 7 bases are shared with TRBD1. After removal of 4 bases from V and 3 bases from J, the junction contained 8 bases not matched to a gene. This CDR3 is built from 16 residues. Germline CDR1 MDHEN, CDR2 SYDVKM. CDR3 region: CASSSSQGQANEKLFF. CDR3 nucleotide sequence: TGTGCCAGCAGTTCCTCACAGGGGCAGGCTAATGAAAAACTGTTTTTT.

This clonotype has at least ten counts. The chain uses TRBV20-1 and TRBJ2-6; D gene uncertain. Trimming cost V 3 bases and J 2 bases, with 8 bases left between them. Germline CDR1 and CDR2: DFQATT and SNEGSKA (reference sequence). This CDR3 spans 14 amino acids. CDR3 loop: CSASKGAGANVLTF. CDR3 sequence (DNA): TGCAGTGCTAGTAAGGGTGCTGGGGCCAACGTCCTGACTTTC.

This clonotype showed up just a few times. The rearrangement links TRBV6-1 to TRBJ2-7, with 8 bases lining up with TRBD1. The V and J ends lost 6 bases and 2 bases, in that order; junction bases with no gene match: 9. The germline gives CDR1 MNHNS, CDR2 SASEGT. This CDR3 contains 15 residues. This CDR3 reads CASRPQGGPTYEQYF. DNA of the CDR3: TGTGCCAGCAGGCCACAGGGGGGCCCTACCTACGAGCAGTACTTC.

This clonotype was observed at least ten times. The chain has TRBV27 and TRBJ2-2; D ambiguous. CDR1 is MNHEY, CDR2 SMNVEV, per germline (reference sequence). The CDR3 has 12 amino acids. With 6 bases removed from V and 3 bases from J, the gap between germline ends came to 5 bases. In DNA form, the CDR3 reads TGTGCCAGCAGAAAATACACCGGGGAGCTGTTTTTT. Protein: CASRKYTGELFF.

This clonotype was found a few times. The chain couples TRBV6-5 to TRBJ1-6, with D uncertain. V dropped 2 bases and J dropped 10 bases, with 6 bases sitting between them. This CDR3 has 12 residues. CDR1 is MNHEY, CDR2 SVGAGI, per germline. CDR3 loop: CASSYGPSPLHF. The CDR3 region has the DNA TGTGCCAGCAGTTACGGGCCATCACCCCTCCACTTT.

This clonotype was seen at least ten times. The J gene is TRBJ2-7, the V gene TRBV20-1; D possibly corresponds to TRBD2 (7 bases). The CDR3 is made up of 15 amino acids. V gave up 0 bases and J gave up 3 bases, with 15 bases separating them. Germline V gene sequence: CDR1 DFQATT, CDR2 SNEGSKA (reference sequence). CDR3 residues: CSARDPRGGDYEQYF. CDR3 DNA: TGCAGTGCTAGAGATCCAAGGGGGGGGGACTACGAGCAGTACTTC.

This clonotype showed up many times. The chain has TRBV7-3 and TRBJ1-1, with D possibly TRBD1 on 6 matching bases. Per germline, CDR1 SGHTA and CDR2 FQGTGA. The CDR3 totals 13 residues. The V end lost 1 base, the J end lost 6 bases, and 9 bases lay between the germline ends. This CDR3 reads CASSLSRGSEAFF. DNA of the CDR3: TGTGCCAGCAGCTTAAGCAGGGGTTCTGAAGCTTTCTTT.

This clonotype occurred many times. The chain is built from TRBV5-6 and TRBJ1-2; D call uncertain. V was cut by 5 bases and J by 4 bases, with 9 bases left in between. CDR1 is SGHDT, CDR2 YYEEEE, per germline. The CDR3 has 12 residues. The CDR3 is CASSTDRYGYTF. CDR3 coding DNA: TGTGCCAGCAGTACGGACCGCTATGGCTACACCTTC.

This clonotype was counted at least ten times. CDR3 DNA sequence: TGCAGTGCTAGGAGCAGGTCGAGTTTTAGTAGCGAGCAGTACTTC. This translates into CSARSRSSFSSEQYF. The chain has TRBV20-1 and TRBJ2-7; D gene uncertain. The CDR3 loop spans 15 amino acids. Deletions cut 3 bases from V and 6 bases from J, with 21 bases between. The germline CDR1 and CDR2 sequences are DFQATT and SNEGSKA (reference sequence).

The V call is TRBV12-3 or TRBV12-4, the J call TRBJ2-7; maybe TRBD2 (5 bases). V gave up 5 bases and J gave up 1 base, with 15 bases separating them. This CDR3 comprises 15 residues. The CDR3 sequence is CASSTDPPGSYEQYF. The CDR3 nucleotides are TGTGCCAGCAGTACGGACCCCCCGGGGTCCTACGAGCAGTACTTC.

A few counts support this clonotype. V usage is TRBV7-2 and J usage is TRBJ1-4; D gene uncertain. The CDR3 totals 14 residues. In germline, CDR1 is SGHTA, CDR2 FQGNSA. Trimming took 0 bases from V and 4 from J, leaving 6 bases between them. The chain's CDR3 is CASSLAGFNEKLFF. Written as DNA, the CDR3 is TGTGCCAGCAGCTTAGCGGGGTTTAATGAAAAACTGTTTTTT. The full variable domain, with the rest looked up from reference TRBV7-2 and TRBJ1-4, is GAGVSQSPSNKVTEKGKDVELRCDPISGHTALYWYRQSLGQGLEFLIYFQGNSAPDKSGLPSDRFSAERTGGSVSTLTIQRTQQEDSAVYLCASSLAGFNEKLFFGSGTQLSVL.

The gene calls are TRBV18 and TRBJ2-6; a possible D gene is TRBD1 (5 bases). The CDR3 has 14 residues. Trimming left V 3 bases short and J 4 bases short, with 7 bases between. CDR1 KGHSH and CDR2 LQKENI come from the germline V gene. The CDR3 here is CASSPGRGANVLTF. The CDR3 DNA reads TGTGCCAGCTCACCGGGGCGGGGGGCCAACGTCCTGACTTTC.

Ten or more counts support this clonotype. DNA for the CDR3: TGTGCCAGCAGTTACTCGATTTGGAATATGCGGGAGGGTGCCTACAATGAGCAGTTCTTC. Translated: CASSYSIWNMREGAYNEQFF. The chain links TRBV6-2 or TRBV6-3 to TRBJ2-1; 9 bases line up with TRBD2. V gave up 0 bases and J gave up 2 bases; unmatched junction bases: 14. This CDR3 comprises 20 residues. Germline V gene sequence: CDR1 MNHEY, CDR2 SVGEGT.

DNA for the CDR3: TGCGCCAGCAGCGGGGGAAACTATGGCTACACCTTC. Translation: CASSGGNYGYTF. This chain links TRBV5-1 with TRBJ1-2, with D possibly matching TRBD1 (5 bases). The CDR3 has 12 amino acids. The germline V gene encodes CDR1 SGHRS and CDR2 YFSETQ. V lost 4 bases, J lost 2 bases, and 6 bases lay in between. Full variable domain (missing parts from reference TRBV5-1 and TRBJ1-2): KAGVTQTPRYLIKTRGQQVTLSCSPISGHRSVSWYQQTPGQGLQFLFEYFSETQRNKGNFPGRFSGRQFSNSRSEMNVSTLELGDSALYLCASSGGNYGYTFGSGTRLTVV.

This chain uses TRBV20-1 with TRBJ2-3; D is perhaps TRBD2 (5 bases). The CDR3 spans 11 residues. Germline CDR1 and CDR2: DFQATT and SNEGSKA (reference sequence). V was pared by 4 bases and J by 4 bases, with 6 bases between. CDR3 amino acids: CSATEADTQYF. CDR3 in DNA: TGCAGTGCTACGGAGGCAGATACGCAGTATTTT.

This clonotype was seen repeatedly, ten times or more. V gene TRBV3-1 combines with J gene TRBJ2-3; D possibly corresponds to TRBD2 (5 bases). V lost 4 bases to trimming and J lost 6 bases, with 11 bases between them. CDR3 length: 13 amino acids. Germline V lookup: CDR1 LGHDT, CDR2 YNNKEL (reference sequence). The CDR3 loop reads CASSPNPGDTQYF. The CDR3 nucleotides read TGTGCCAGCAGCCCGAACCCGGGGGATACGCAGTATTTT.

As concerns this clonotype: This may arise from a read error, as a much more abundant clone is one base away. The V gene is TRBV11-2, the J gene TRBJ2-3; 7 bases are shared with TRBD1. The CDR3 extends over 13 amino acids. CDR1 and CDR2 from the germline V gene are SGHAT and FQNNGV. In DNA, the CDR3 is TGTGCCAGCAGCTTCGACAGGGCAGATACGCACTATTTT. Translated: CASSFDRADTHYF.

This clonotype has at least ten counts. The rearrangement links TRBV7-2 to TRBJ2-1; a weak D match, TRBD1 (6 bases). Trimming pared 4 bases from V and 6 bases from J, leaving 13 bases between. The CDR3 contains 14 residues. Germline CDR1 SGHTA, CDR2 FQGNSA. CDR3 region: CASSWKSGANEQFF. CDR3 in DNA: TGTGCCAGCAGCTGGAAATCAGGGGCCAATGAGCAGTTCTTC.